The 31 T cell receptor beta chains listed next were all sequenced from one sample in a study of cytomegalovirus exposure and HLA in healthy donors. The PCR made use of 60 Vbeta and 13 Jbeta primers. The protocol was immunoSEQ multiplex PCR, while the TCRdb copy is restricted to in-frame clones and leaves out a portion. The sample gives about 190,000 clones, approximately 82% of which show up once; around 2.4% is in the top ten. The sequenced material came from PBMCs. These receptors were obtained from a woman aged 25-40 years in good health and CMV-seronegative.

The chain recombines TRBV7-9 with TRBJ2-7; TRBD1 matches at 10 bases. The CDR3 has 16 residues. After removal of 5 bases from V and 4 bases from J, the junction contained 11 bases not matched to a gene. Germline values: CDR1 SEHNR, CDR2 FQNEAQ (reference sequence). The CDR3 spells CASSPPAGDRGYEQYF. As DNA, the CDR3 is TGTGCCAGCAGCCCACCCGCAGGGGACAGGGGATACGAGCAGTACTTC.

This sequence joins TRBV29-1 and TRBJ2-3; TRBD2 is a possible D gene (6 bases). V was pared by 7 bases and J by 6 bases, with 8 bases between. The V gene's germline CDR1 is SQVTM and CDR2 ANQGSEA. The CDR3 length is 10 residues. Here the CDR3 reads CSGREDTQYF. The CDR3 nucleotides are TGCAGCGGCCGGGAGGATACGCAGTATTTT.

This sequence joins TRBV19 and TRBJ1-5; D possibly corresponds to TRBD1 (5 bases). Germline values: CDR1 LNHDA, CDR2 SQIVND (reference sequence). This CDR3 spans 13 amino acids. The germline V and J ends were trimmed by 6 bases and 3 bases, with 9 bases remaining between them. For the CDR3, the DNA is TGTGCCAGTAGGGTAGGGGTCAATCAGCCCCAGCATTTT. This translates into CASRVGVNQPQHF.

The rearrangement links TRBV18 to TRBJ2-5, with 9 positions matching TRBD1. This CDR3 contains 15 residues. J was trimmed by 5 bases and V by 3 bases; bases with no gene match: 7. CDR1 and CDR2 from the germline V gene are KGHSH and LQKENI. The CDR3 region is CASSPGQGKWETQYF. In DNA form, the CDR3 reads TGTGCCAGCTCACCGGGACAGGGTAAATGGGAGACCCAGTACTTC.

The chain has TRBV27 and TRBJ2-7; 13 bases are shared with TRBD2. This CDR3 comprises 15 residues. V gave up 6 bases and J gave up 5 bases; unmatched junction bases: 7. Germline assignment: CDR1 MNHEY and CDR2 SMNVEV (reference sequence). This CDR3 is CASRGLAGPEDEQYF. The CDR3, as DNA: TGTGCCAGCAGGGGACTAGCGGGGCCTGAGGACGAGCAGTACTTC.

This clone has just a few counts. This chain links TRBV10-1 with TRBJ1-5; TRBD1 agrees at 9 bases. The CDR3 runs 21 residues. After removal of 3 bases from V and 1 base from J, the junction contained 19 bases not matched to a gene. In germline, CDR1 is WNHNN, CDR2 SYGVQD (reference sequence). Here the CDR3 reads CASSDFGQGTPYFESNQPQHF. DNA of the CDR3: TGCGCCAGCAGTGATTTTGGACAGGGGACACCTTATTTTGAGAGCAATCAGCCCCAGCATTTT.

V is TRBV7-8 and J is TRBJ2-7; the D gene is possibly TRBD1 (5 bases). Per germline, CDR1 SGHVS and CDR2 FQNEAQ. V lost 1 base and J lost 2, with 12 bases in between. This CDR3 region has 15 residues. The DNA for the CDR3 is TGTGCCAGCAGCTTAGAAAAAGGGGCGGCCTACGAGCAGTACTTC. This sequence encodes CASSLEKGAAYEQYF.

The CDR3 bases are TGCGCCAGCAGCCAGGGAACAGGGGGCAATCAGCCCCAGCATTTT. Amino acids: CASSQGTGGNQPQHF. J is TRBJ1-5 and V is TRBV4-1, with TRBD1 identical over 7 bases. J lost 2 bases, V lost 3 bases, and 4 bases had no gene match. The CDR3 spans 15 residues. Germline CDR1 and CDR2: MGHRA and YSYEKL.

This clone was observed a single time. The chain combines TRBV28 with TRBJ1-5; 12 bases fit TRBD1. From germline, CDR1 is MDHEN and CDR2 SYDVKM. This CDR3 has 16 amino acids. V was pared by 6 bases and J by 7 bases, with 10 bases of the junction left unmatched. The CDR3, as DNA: TGTGCCAGCAGGTCCGGGACAGGGGGCATAAAGCAGCCCCAGCATTTT. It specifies CASRSGTGGIKQPQHF. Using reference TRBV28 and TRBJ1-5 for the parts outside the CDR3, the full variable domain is DVKVTQSSRYLVKRTGEKVFLECVQDMDHENMFWYRQDPGLGLRLIYFSYDVKMKEKGDIPEGYSVSREKKERFSLILESASTNQTSMYLCASRSGTGGIKQPQHFGDGTRLSIL.

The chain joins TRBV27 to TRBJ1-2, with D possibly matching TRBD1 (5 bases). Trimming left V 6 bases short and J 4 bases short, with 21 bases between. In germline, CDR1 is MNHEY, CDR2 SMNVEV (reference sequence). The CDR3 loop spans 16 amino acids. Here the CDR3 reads CASSRSGTGVGYGYTF. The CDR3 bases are TGTGCCAGCAGCCGATCGGGCACGGGGGTGGGCTATGGCTACACCTTC.

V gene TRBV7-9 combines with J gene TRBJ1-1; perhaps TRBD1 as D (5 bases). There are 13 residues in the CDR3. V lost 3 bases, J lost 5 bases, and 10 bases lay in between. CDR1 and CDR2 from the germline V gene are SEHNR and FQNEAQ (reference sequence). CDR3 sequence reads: CASSLSQGTEAFF. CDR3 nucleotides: TGTGCCAGCAGCTTGTCCCAGGGAACTGAAGCTTTCTTT. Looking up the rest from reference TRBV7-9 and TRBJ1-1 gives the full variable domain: DTGVSQNPRHKITKRGQNVTFRCDPISEHNRLYWYRQTLGQGPEFLTYFQNEAQLEKSRLLSDRFSAERPKGSFSTLEIQRTEQGDSAMYLCASSLSQGTEAFFGQGTRLTVV.

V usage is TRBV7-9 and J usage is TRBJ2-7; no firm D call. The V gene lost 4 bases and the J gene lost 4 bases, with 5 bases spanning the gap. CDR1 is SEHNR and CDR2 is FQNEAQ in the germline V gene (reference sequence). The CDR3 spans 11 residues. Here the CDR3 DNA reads TGTGCCAGCAGCTCCCAGTACGAGCAGTACTTC. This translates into CASSSQYEQYF. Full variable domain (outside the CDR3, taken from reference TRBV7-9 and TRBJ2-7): DTGVSQNPRHKITKRGQNVTFRCDPISEHNRLYWYRQTLGQGPEFLTYFQNEAQLEKSRLLSDRFSAERPKGSFSTLEIQRTEQGDSAMYLCASSSQYEQYFGPGTRLTVT.

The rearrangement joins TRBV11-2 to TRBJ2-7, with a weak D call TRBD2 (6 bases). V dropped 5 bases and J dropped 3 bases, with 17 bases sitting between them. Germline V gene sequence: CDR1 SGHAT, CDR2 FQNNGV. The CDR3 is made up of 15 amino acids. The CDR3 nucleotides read TGTGCCAGCAGCCCCGGGACTGGAGGATACTACGAGCAGTACTTC. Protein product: CASSPGTGGYYEQYF.

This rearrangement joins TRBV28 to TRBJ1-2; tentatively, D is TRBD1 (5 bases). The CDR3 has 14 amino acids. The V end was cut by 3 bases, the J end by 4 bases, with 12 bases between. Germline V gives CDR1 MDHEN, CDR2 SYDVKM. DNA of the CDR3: TGTGCCAGCAGTTTTCAGGGAACCCGCTATGGCTACACCTTC. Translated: CASSFQGTRYGYTF.

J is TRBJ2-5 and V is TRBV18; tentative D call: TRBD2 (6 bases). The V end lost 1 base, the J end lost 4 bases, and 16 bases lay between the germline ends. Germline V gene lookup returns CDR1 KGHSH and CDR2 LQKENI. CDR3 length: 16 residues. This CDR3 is CASSPQEGSTGETQYF. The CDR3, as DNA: TGTGCCAGCTCACCACAGGAGGGTTCCACGGGAGAGACCCAGTACTTC.

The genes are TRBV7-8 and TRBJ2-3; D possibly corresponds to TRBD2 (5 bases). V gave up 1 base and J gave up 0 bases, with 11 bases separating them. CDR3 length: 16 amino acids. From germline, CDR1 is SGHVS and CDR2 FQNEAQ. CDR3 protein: CASSLGRIPSTDTQYF. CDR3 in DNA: TGTGCCAGCAGCTTAGGGAGGATCCCGAGCACAGATACGCAGTATTTT.

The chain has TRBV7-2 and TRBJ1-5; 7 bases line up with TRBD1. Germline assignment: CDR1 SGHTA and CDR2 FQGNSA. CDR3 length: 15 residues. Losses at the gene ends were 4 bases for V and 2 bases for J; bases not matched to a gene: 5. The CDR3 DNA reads TGTGCCAGCAGCTCGACAGGGTTTGGCAATCAGCCCCAGCATTTT. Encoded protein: CASSSTGFGNQPQHF.

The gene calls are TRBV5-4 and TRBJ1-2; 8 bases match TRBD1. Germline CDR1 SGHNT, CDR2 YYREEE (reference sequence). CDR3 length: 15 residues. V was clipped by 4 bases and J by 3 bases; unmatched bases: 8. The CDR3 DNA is TGTGCCAGCAGCCGCCCCGGACAGGGTGACTATGGCTACACCTTC. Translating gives CASSRPGQGDYGYTF.

The CDR3 region is CASSLDRTVEAFF. The CDR3 coding sequence is TGTGCCAGCAGCTTAGATCGGACAGTTGAAGCTTTCTTT. The chain couples TRBV11-2 to TRBJ1-1; the D gene is possibly TRBD1 (6 bases). The CDR3 extends over 13 amino acids. Trimming removed 0 bases at V and 7 bases at J, with 9 bases between. The germline gives CDR1 SGHAT, CDR2 FQNNGV.

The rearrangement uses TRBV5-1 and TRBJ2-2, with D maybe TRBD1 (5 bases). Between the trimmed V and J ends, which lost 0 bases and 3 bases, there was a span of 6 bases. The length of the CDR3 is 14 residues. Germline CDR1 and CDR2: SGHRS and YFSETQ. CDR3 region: CASSLGQYTGELFF. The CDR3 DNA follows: TGCGCCAGCAGCTTGGGACAGTACACCGGGGAGCTGTTTTTT. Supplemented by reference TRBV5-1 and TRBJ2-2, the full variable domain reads KAGVTQTPRYLIKTRGQQVTLSCSPISGHRSVSWYQQTPGQGLQFLFEYFSETQRNKGNFPGRFSGRQFSNSRSEMNVSTLELGDSALYLCASSLGQYTGELFFGEGSRLTVL.

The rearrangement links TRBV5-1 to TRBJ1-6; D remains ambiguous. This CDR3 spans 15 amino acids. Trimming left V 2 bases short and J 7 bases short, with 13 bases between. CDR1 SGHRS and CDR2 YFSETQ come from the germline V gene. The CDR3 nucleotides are TGCGCCAGCAGCTTTGGCCCGGGTTGGAATTCACCCCTCCACTTT. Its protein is CASSFGPGWNSPLHF.

CDR3 in DNA: TGTGCCAGCAGCTTAGTACCGGTTACTAACTATGGCTACACCTTC. Translating gives CASSLVPVTNYGYTF. This chain links TRBV7-9 with TRBJ1-2; D remains ambiguous. This CDR3 is built from 15 residues. Trimming took 1 base from V and 0 from J, leaving 9 bases between them. In germline, CDR1 is SEHNR, CDR2 FQNEAQ (reference sequence).

CDR3 in DNA: TGTGCCAGCAGCTTAGTCGTCGGGGGGTTGAGCTCTGGGGCCAACGTCCTGACTTTC. This gives the protein CASSLVVGGLSSGANVLTF. The chain links TRBV7-2 to TRBJ2-6, with 7 bases that match TRBD2. J gave up 0 bases and V 1 base, and 9 bases lay outside the gene matches. In germline, CDR1 is SGHTA, CDR2 FQGNSA. The CDR3 consists of 19 residues.

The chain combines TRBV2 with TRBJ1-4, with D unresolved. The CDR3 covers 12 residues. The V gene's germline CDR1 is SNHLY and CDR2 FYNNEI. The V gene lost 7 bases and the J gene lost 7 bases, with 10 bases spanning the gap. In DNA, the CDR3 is TGTGCCAGCAATTGGTCGCGTGAAAAACTGTTTTTT. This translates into CASNWSREKLFF.

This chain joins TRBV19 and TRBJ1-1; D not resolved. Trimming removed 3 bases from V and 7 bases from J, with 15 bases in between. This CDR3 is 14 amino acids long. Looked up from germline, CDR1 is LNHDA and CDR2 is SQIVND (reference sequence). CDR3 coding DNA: TGTGCCAGTAGTATTGCAGGTGGGTCCCATGAAGCTTTCTTT. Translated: CASSIAGGSHEAFF.

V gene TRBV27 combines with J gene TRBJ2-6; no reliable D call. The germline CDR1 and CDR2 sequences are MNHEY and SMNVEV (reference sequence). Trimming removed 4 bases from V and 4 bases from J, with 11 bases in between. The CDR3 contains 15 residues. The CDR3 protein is CASSWALWGANVLTF. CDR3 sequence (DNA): TGTGCCAGCAGTTGGGCCTTGTGGGGGGCCAACGTCCTGACTTTC.

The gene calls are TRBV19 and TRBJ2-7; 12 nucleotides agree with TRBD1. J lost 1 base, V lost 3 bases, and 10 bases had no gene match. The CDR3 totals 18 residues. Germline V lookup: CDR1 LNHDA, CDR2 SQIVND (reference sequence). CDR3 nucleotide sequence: TGTGCCAGTAGTATGCCCCTCGGGACAGGGGGCCTGTCCTACGAGCAGTACTTC. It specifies CASSMPLGTGGLSYEQYF.

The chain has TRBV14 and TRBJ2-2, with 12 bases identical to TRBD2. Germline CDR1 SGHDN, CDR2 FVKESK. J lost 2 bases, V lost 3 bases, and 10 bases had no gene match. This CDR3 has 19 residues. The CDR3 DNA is TGTGCCAGCAGCCAGCTCCAACTAGCGGGGGGCTTTAACACCGGGGAGCTGTTTTTT. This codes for CASSQLQLAGGFNTGELFF.

CDR3 DNA: TGTGCCAGTAGTTTTGGGGGGGGCTACGAGCAGTACTTC. This encodes CASSFGGGYEQYF. The rearrangement links TRBV19 to TRBJ2-7, with 7 bases that match TRBD2. The germline V gene has CDR1 LNHDA and CDR2 SQIVND (reference sequence). The ends lost 5 bases at V and 3 bases at J; junction bases unmatched: 4. The length of the CDR3 is 13 residues.

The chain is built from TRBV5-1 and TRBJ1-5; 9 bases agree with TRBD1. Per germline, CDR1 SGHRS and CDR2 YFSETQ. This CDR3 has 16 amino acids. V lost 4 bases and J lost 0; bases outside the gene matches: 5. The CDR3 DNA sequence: TGCGCCAGCAGCCCAGGGACAGGGAATAGCAATCAGCCCCAGCATTTT. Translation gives CASSPGTGNSNQPQHF.

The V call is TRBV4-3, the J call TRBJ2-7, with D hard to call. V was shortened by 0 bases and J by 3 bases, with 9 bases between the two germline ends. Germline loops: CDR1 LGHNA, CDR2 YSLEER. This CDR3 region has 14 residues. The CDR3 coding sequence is TGCGCCAGCAGCCAAGATTATACTGGCTACGAGCAGTACTTC. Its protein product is CASSQDYTGYEQYF.